This is a list of T cell receptor beta chains from one sample in a study of T-cell memory formation after mild COVID-19. MiXCR, run by TCRdb on the 5' RACE reads, gives a single entry per CDR3 protein. The sample has about 290,000 distinct CDR3 sequences, roughly 18% seen once. Sequencing was carried out using PBMCs or a T cell subset sorted from them (not recorded which). These receptors originate from a man aged 18-30 years who had mild COVID-19 (a few samples of this study predate the infection). Cell type and time point are not known. Both conserved end residues are part of each CDR3. The D gene is left open where the match is weak. Part of the rows lack a size; the others show once, few, many or a class for expanded clones.

>-|TRBV19|TRBJ2-5|-
CASSSGDTLVETQYF
TGTGCCAGTAGTTCGGGAGACACCCTGGTAGAGACCCAGTACTTC
>few|TRBV6-6|TRBJ2-2|-
CASSTGGELFF
TGTGCCAGCAGTACGGGGGGGGAGCTGTTTTTT
>few|TRBV4-2|TRBJ2-1|TRBD2
CASSHARGTSGENEQFF
TGTGCCAGCAGCCACGCCCGAGGGACTAGCGGGGAAAATGAGCAGTTCTTC
>few|TRBV10-3|TRBJ1-2|-
CAIRGPSYGYTF
TGTGCCATCAGGGGGCCGAGCTATGGCTACACCTTC
>-|TRBV6-2/TRBV6-3|TRBJ1-5|-
CASSSLQQGDNQPQHF
TGTGCCAGCAGCTCCCTTCAACAGGGTGACAATCAGCCCCAGCATTTT
>-|TRBV6-2/TRBV6-3|TRBJ2-7|-
CASSYRHNEQYF
TGTGCCAGCAGTTACCGTCATAACGAGCAGTACTTC
>many|TRBV6-6|TRBJ2-3|-
CASSLPGTGGTDTQYF
TGTGCCAGCAGCCTTCCAGGGACTGGAGGCACAGATACGCAGTATTTT
>few|TRBV18|TRBJ1-1|-
CASSPQSDTEAFF
TGTGCCAGCTCCCCCCAATCGGACACTGAAGCTTTCTTT
>few|TRBV4-1|TRBJ2-1|TRBD2
CASSQDPLAGKVNEQFF
TGCGCCAGCAGCCAAGATCCCCTAGCGGGGAAGGTCAATGAGCAGTTCTTC
>few|TRBV29-1|TRBJ1-4|TRBD1
CSVEFPGGSEKLFF
TGCAGCGTTGAATTTCCAGGGGGCAGTGAAAAACTGTTTTTT
>medium-sized|TRBV7-9|TRBJ2-2|-
CALRDTGELFF
TGTGCCCTTCGGGACACCGGGGAGCTGTTTTTT
>-|TRBV5-5|TRBJ2-3|-
CASSLALLGTDTQYF
TGTGCCAGCAGCTTGGCCCTGTTAGGCACAGATACGCAGTATTTT
>-|TRBV7-9|TRBJ1-1|TRBD1
CASSFTSDREAFF
TGTGCCAGCAGCTTCACTTCGGACAGGGAAGCTTTCTTT
>-|TRBV6-1|TRBJ2-5|-
CASSEAGRGYYPETQYF
TGTGCCAGCAGTGAAGCGGGAAGGGGTTACTACCCAGAGACCCAGTACTTC
>-|TRBV6-2/TRBV6-3|TRBJ1-2|-
CAPKEEIHYGYTF
TGTGCCCCAAAGGAGGAGATACACTATGGCTACACCTTC
>many|TRBV4-1|TRBJ2-7|-
CASSRSVHYEQYF
TGCGCCAGCAGCCGGAGCGTACACTACGAGCAGTACTTC
>few|TRBV7-9|TRBJ2-5|-
CASSPVGSIQETQYF
TGTGCCAGCAGCCCTGTCGGGAGCATACAAGAGACCCAGTACTTC
>few|TRBV28|TRBJ2-5|-
CASSPDKLASGTQYF
TGTGCCAGCAGCCCCGATAAACTAGCTTCGGGGACCCAGTACTTC
>-|TRBV9|TRBJ1-2|-
CASSASTSDYGYTF
TGTGCCAGCAGCGCATCTACATCTGACTATGGCTACACCTTC
>few|TRBV4-3|TRBJ2-1|-
CASSQDRPTFLAYNEQFF
TGCGCCAGCAGCCAAGATCGCCCCACGTTCTTAGCCTACAATGAGCAGTTCTTC
>many|TRBV20-1|TRBJ2-1|TRBD1
CSAYDRGLGEQFF
TGCAGTGCTTACGACAGGGGGCTCGGTGAGCAGTTCTTC
>-|TRBV7-2|TRBJ1-4|-
CASSPPDTNEKLFF
TGTGCCAGCAGCCCACCAGATACCAATGAAAAACTGTTTTTT